This is a list of T cell receptor beta chains from one sample in a study of molecular identifiers for immune sequencing clone quantification. TCRdb used MiXCR to reprocess the PCR reads, holding one entry per CDR3 protein. Of some 320,000 distinct CDR3 sequences detected, around 21% appear once; the ten largest clones hold approximately 0.85%. Sequencing used naive CD8+ T cells from blood, with Jurkat cell RNA spiked in. The receptors here all came from a human donor in good health. Some libraries in this study had Jurkat cell RNA spiked in. CDR3s include the opening cysteine and the closing phenylalanine or tryptophan. Only some rows state a clone size, as once, few, many or a class for expanded clones.

clone_size	v_call	j_call	cdr3_aa
-	TRBV13	TRBJ2-7	CASSLPSGGVYEQYF
-	TRBV11-2	TRBJ2-1	CASSATTTSYNEQFF
many	TRBV6-6	TRBJ1-1	CASSYSRTAGQPGDEAFF
-	TRBV28	TRBJ2-3	CASSLLGARSFTDTQYF
-	TRBV11-2	TRBJ2-2	CASSLAGGYTGELFF
many	TRBV5-6	TRBJ2-1	CASSSLWAESYNEQFF
-	TRBV5-1	TRBJ1-1	CASSQNPGQGGPTFF
many	TRBV4-1	TRBJ1-5	CASSQDAGAGNQPQHF
many	TRBV29-1	TRBJ2-3	CSVEHGGAADTQYF
few	TRBV27	TRBJ1-1	CASSLWQGGAEAFF
many	TRBV19	TRBJ1-5	CASSIGTAYQPQHF
many	TRBV12-5	TRBJ2-1	CASGLAATGSNEQFF
many	TRBV2	TRBJ2-7	CASSEGRSAYYEQYF
few	TRBV19	TRBJ2-1	CASRSGYNEQFF
few	TRBV28	TRBJ1-6	CASSPPGFGGNSPLHF